This T cell receptor (beta chain) was profiled in a study of T cells in Graves' hyperthyroidism and ophthalmopathy. This clonotype has ten or more counts. Germline loops: CDR1 SGDLS, CDR2 YYNGEE. The CDR3 has 15 residues. Trimming removed 0 bases from V and 2 bases from J, with 12 bases in between. Amplified TCR beta CDR3 regions derived from RNA transcripts. The primer set for the first-round RT-PCR of the TCR CDR3 was HTBI. TCRdb itself ran the multiplex PCR reads through MiXCR, one entry per CDR3 protein. The sample holds fewer than 350,000 distinct CDR3 sequences, 15% to 20% seen once. Ophthalmopathy in the patients scored at least 3 on Clinical Activity Score and at least 4 on NOSPECS grade, lasting under 3 months. PBMCs were collected from a roughly 10 ml volume of fresh peripheral blood.

Sequences were obtained from blood. The J gene is TRBJ2-7, the V gene TRBV9, with D unclear. The receptor's source is a woman in her thirties or forties with Graves' ophthalmopathy. The CDR3 DNA is TGTGCCAGCAGCGTAGACCCCGATCCCACCTACGAGCAGTACTTC. It specifies CASSVDPDPTYEQYF. Together with reference TRBV9 and TRBJ2-7, the CDR3 gives the full variable domain: DSGVTQTPKHLITATGQRVTLRCSPRSGDLSVYWYQQSLDQGLQFLIQYYNGEERAKGNILERFSAQQFPDLHSELNLSSLELGDSALYFCASSVDPDPTYEQYFGPGTRLTVT.